Below, 27 T cell receptor beta chains from the same sample are listed, as sequenced in a study of blood T cells in healthy people across ages. Primed by a sample-barcoded 5' primer and a J-beta primer mix, a second PCR proceeded for 7 to 11 cycles. TCRdb used MiXCR to reprocess the 5' RACE reads, holding one entry per CDR3 protein. The table records more than 1.4 million distinct CDR3 sequences, 35% to 45% of them present only once. The material sequenced was blood. These receptors were obtained from a young woman in good health.

This clonotype showed up just a few times. The chain carries TRBV29-1 and TRBJ1-1; no definite D call. This CDR3 is built from 13 residues. V was pared by 4 bases and J by 1 base, with 10 bases between. CDR1 SQVTM and CDR2 ANQGSEA come from the germline V gene. The CDR3 is CSVGGRTNTEAFF. The CDR3 nucleotides read TGCAGCGTTGGCGGGCGGACGAACACTGAAGCTTTCTTT.

This clonotype was found a few times. The V gene is TRBV3-1, the J gene TRBJ2-1; possibly TRBD2 for D (6 bases). CDR3 length: 15 residues. Trimming stripped 4 bases from V and 4 bases from J, with 14 bases between. From germline, CDR1 is LGHDT and CDR2 YNNKEL (reference sequence). The CDR3 region is CASSRPVSGYNEQFF. CDR3 coding DNA: TGTGCCAGCAGCCGCCCCGTGAGCGGGTACAATGAGCAGTTCTTC.

The chain is built from TRBV29-1 and TRBJ1-2; 8 nucleotides align to TRBD1. The V segment lost 7 bases and the J segment 2 bases; nucleotides outside the gene matches: 3. Germline assignment: CDR1 SQVTM and CDR2 ANQGSEA. This CDR3 region has 12 residues. The chain's CDR3 is CSEGQVNYGYTF. The CDR3 DNA reads as TGCAGCGAGGGACAGGTCAACTATGGCTACACCTTC.

The V gene is TRBV7-2, the J gene TRBJ2-5; D remains unclear. The CDR3 runs to 15 residues. Germline assignment: CDR1 SGHTA and CDR2 FQGNSA. With 5 bases removed from V and 4 bases from J, the gap between germline ends came to 17 bases. The CDR3 DNA sequence: TGTGCCAGCAGCCCCCAGTTAGAGTACTTAGAGACCCAGTACTTC. This translates into CASSPQLEYLETQYF.

This clonotype was found a few times. The chain joins TRBV7-6 to TRBJ2-3, with D unclear. V lost 1 base and J lost 9, with 14 bases in between. Germline values: CDR1 SGHVS, CDR2 FNYEAQ. There are 14 residues in the CDR3. The CDR3 DNA reads as TGTGCCAGCAGCTTAGGAGACGACGGTTTAACGCAGTATTTT. The encoded protein is CASSLGDDGLTQYF.

The gene calls are TRBV2 and TRBJ2-6; D remains unclear. Trimming took 5 bases from V and 2 from J, leaving 13 bases between them. CDR1 SNHLY and CDR2 FYNNEI come from the germline V gene. There are 16 residues in the CDR3. Here the CDR3 reads CASSWVPGTGANVLTF. CDR3 nucleotides: TGTGCCAGCAGTTGGGTTCCAGGTACTGGGGCCAACGTCCTGACTTTC.

This sequence joins TRBV6-5 and TRBJ1-2; D not certain. V shed 0 bases and J shed 8 bases, with 22 bases lying between them. Germline lookup yields CDR1 MNHEY and CDR2 SVGAGI. The CDR3 consists of 17 residues. Here the CDR3 DNA reads TGTGCCAGCAGTTACTCGAGTAAAGGGTGGCAGACGTACGGCTACACCTTC. Translating it yields CASSYSSKGWQTYGYTF.

This clonotype was counted only a few times. The J gene is TRBJ2-7, the V gene TRBV20-1; 10 nucleotides line up with TRBD1. Per germline, CDR1 DFQATT and CDR2 SNEGSKA (reference sequence). This CDR3 contains 16 residues. V was pared by 1 base and J by 3 bases, with 9 bases of the junction left unmatched. The DNA of the CDR3 is TGCAGTGCTAGAGGTCCCCCCGACAGGGGGCTCTACGAGCAGTACTTC. The encoded protein is CSARGPPDRGLYEQYF.

This CDR3 is CASGIQGADFDEQYF. The CDR3 DNA sequence: TGTGCCAGCGGGATACAGGGGGCGGATTTTGACGAGCAGTACTTC. The chain is built from TRBV7-9 and TRBJ2-7; 9 bases map to TRBD1. CDR3 length: 15 amino acids. After removal of 8 bases from V and 5 bases from J, the junction contained 13 bases not matched to a gene. From germline, CDR1 is SEHNR and CDR2 FQNEAQ (reference sequence).

This clonotype was counted a single time. The genes are TRBV20-1 and TRBJ2-1; the match to TRBD2 covers 10 bases. Per germline, CDR1 DFQATT and CDR2 SNEGSKA (reference sequence). This CDR3 comprises 19 residues. Unmatched junction bases numbered 25, after V lost 1 base and J lost 13 bases. The CDR3 is CSARGRTQAASGGKETQFF. For the CDR3, the DNA is TGCAGTGCTAGAGGGAGGACGCAAGCAGCTAGCGGGGGCAAAGAGACCCAGTTCTTC.

The chain uses TRBV15 and TRBJ1-6; D is unresolved. The length of the CDR3 is 13 residues. V lost 5 bases and J lost 18, with 20 bases in between. Germline V gene data show CDR1 as LNHNV and CDR2 as YYDKDF (reference sequence). The CDR3 region is CATSRDLEGSSHF. CDR3 DNA sequence: TGTGCCACCAGCCGGGATCTTGAGGGAAGTTCCCACTTT. The variable domain in full, completed from reference TRBV15 and TRBJ1-6, reads DAMVIQNPRYQVTQFGKPVTLSCSQTLNHNVMYWYQQKSSQAPKLLFHYYDKDFNNEADTPDNFQSRRPNTSFCFLDIRSPGLGDTAMYLCATSRDLEGSSHFGNGTRLTVT.

This clonotype was picked up a small number of times. The chain links TRBV20-1 to TRBJ2-4; no reliable D call. Germline V CDR1 and CDR2: DFQATT, SNEGSKA (reference sequence). The CDR3 runs to 13 residues. V was clipped by 0 bases and J by 3 bases, with 6 bases between them. CDR3 in amino acids: CSARDVSKNIQYF. As DNA, the CDR3 is TGCAGTGCTAGAGATGTTAGCAAAAACATTCAGTACTTC.

The V call is TRBV13, the J call TRBJ2-5, with 9 positions matching TRBD1. The CDR3 is 16 amino acids. J gave up 4 bases and V 5 bases, and 11 bases lay outside the gene matches. Germline V gene lookup returns CDR1 PRHDT and CDR2 FYEKMQ (reference sequence). The CDR3 DNA reads TGTGCCAGCAGCAAAGAGGGACAGGGTTCACGAGAGACCCAGTACTTC. Amino acid sequence: CASSKEGQGSRETQYF.

The chain has TRBV4-1 and TRBJ2-7; D might be TRBD2 (6 bases). The CDR3 covers 15 residues. V was clipped by 3 bases and J by 11 bases, with 23 bases between them. Germline CDR1 is MGHRA and CDR2 is YSYEKL. The CDR3 DNA reads TGCGCCAGCAGCCAGGATGGGACTGCCAGAGGGACCAAGTACTTC. It yields the protein CASSQDGTARGTKYF.

The chain combines TRBV28 with TRBJ1-6; no firm D call. CDR1 and CDR2 (germline): MDHEN, SYDVKM. V lost 5 bases and J 0 bases, leaving 5 bases between the germline ends. CDR3 size: 14 residues. CDR3 nucleotide sequence: TGTGCCAGCAGTCAGACCTCCTATAATTCACCCCTCCACTTT. Its protein product is CASSQTSYNSPLHF.

The chain employs TRBV20-1 and TRBJ2-7, with 7 nucleotides matching TRBD1. After removal of 6 bases from V and 3 bases from J, the junction contained 11 bases not matched to a gene. The CDR3 is 14 amino acids. The germline CDR1 and CDR2 sequences are DFQATT and SNEGSKA (reference sequence). Here the CDR3 reads CSAPPPTGSYEQYF. CDR3 coding DNA: TGCAGTGCCCCGCCCCCGACAGGGAGCTACGAGCAGTACTTC.

This clonotype was observed a handful of times. The V gene is TRBV3-1, the J gene TRBJ2-1, with 10 positions matching TRBD2. This CDR3 region has 22 residues. Germline V CDR1 and CDR2: LGHDT, YNNKEL (reference sequence). The V and J ends lost 1 base and 4 bases, in that order; junction bases with no gene match: 22. CDR3 DNA: TGTGCCAGCAGCCAAGTATGGAGCGGACTAGCGGCTACCTGGGGCTATTACAATGAGCAGTTCTTC. It translates to CASSQVWSGLAATWGYYNEQFF.

In its sample, this clonotype was seen once. V gene TRBV12-3 or TRBV12-4 combines with J gene TRBJ1-2, with no clear D. The CDR3 runs 14 residues. Trimming removed 6 bases from V and 7 bases from J, with 18 bases in between. The CDR3 DNA reads as TGTGCCAGCAGCCCCCCGGCCATTTCCCCTGGCTACACCTTC. It yields the protein CASSPPAISPGYTF.

The rearrangement links TRBV11-1 to TRBJ2-1, with 11 bases aligning to TRBD2. The germline CDR1 and CDR2 sequences are SGHAT and FQDESV (reference sequence). This CDR3 is built from 14 residues. The J segment lost 13 bases and the V segment lost 8 bases, leaving 13 bases of the junction unmatched. Here the CDR3 reads CASSTSGREETQFF. CDR3 sequence (DNA): TGTGCCAGCTCTACTAGCGGGAGAGAAGAGACCCAGTTCTTC.

The table lists this clonotype with a few counts. V usage is TRBV20-1 and J usage is TRBJ1-2; a weak D match, TRBD1 (6 bases). Trimming took 6 bases from V and 2 from J, leaving 16 bases between them. The CDR3 length is 14 residues. CDR1 is DFQATT, CDR2 SNEGSKA, per germline (reference sequence). The CDR3 reads CSANYPTGNYGYTF. The CDR3 DNA follows: TGCAGTGCCAACTACCCGACAGGAAACTATGGCTACACCTTC.

CDR3 coding DNA: TGTGCCATCTCTACTAGCTGGGAGCAGTACTTC. Its translation is CAISTSWEQYF. V gene TRBV6-6 combines with J gene TRBJ2-5, with D perhaps TRBD2 (6 bases). This CDR3 region has 11 residues. Trimming removed 10 bases at V and 11 bases at J, with 17 bases between. CDR1 and CDR2 from the germline V gene are MNHNY and SVGAGI (reference sequence).

The chain employs TRBV4-1 and TRBJ2-7, with a possible D match to TRBD1 (6 bases). Per germline, CDR1 MGHRA and CDR2 YSYEKL. The ends were cut back, 5 bases at V and 0 bases at J, with 11 bases in the middle. CDR3 length: 14 residues. CDR3 in amino acids: CASSGGGYSYEQYF. The CDR3 DNA reads as TGCGCCAGCAGCGGGGGCGGATACTCCTACGAGCAGTACTTC.

The V and J genes are TRBV2 and TRBJ2-7; either TRBD1 or TRBD2 may supply D (5 bases each). V was clipped by 10 bases and J by 0 bases, with 19 bases between them. Germline V gene data show CDR1 as SNHLY and CDR2 as FYNNEI. The CDR3 contains 15 residues. As DNA, the CDR3 is TGTGCCACCGATAAGGGACCGCCTTTCTCCTACGAGCAGTACTTC. Translating it yields CATDKGPPFSYEQYF.

J is TRBJ1-2 and V is TRBV6-5, with D possibly being TRBD1 (6 bases). CDR3 length: 15 residues. V shed 8 bases and J shed 3 bases, with 19 bases lying between them. Looked up from germline, CDR1 is MNHEY and CDR2 is SVGAGI. This CDR3 is CASGSRGRNYYGYTF. The CDR3 DNA reads TGTGCCAGCGGTTCCAGGGGCCGAAACTACTATGGCTACACCTTC.

The chain has TRBV2 and TRBJ1-1; a possible D gene is TRBD1 (6 bases). This CDR3 comprises 15 residues. Trimming took 3 bases from V and 3 from J, leaving 14 bases between them. CDR1 SNHLY and CDR2 FYNNEI come from the germline V gene. CDR3 sequence reads: CASSERGEYYTEAFF. CDR3 DNA sequence: TGTGCCAGCAGTGAGAGGGGGGAGTATTACACTGAAGCTTTCTTT.

This clonotype has more than one count but fewer than ten. The rearrangement links TRBV4-1 to TRBJ2-1; D might be TRBD2 (5 bases). The CDR3 consists of 13 residues. V lost 4 bases and J lost 8, with 12 bases in between. Germline CDR1 and CDR2: MGHRA and YSYEKL. CDR3 nucleotide sequence: TGCGCCAGCAGCCCGGCGACTAAGGATGAGCAGTTCTTC. The encoded protein is CASSPATKDEQFF.

The V gene is TRBV9, the J gene TRBJ2-7; possible D gene TRBD2, 5 bases. Deletions cut 0 bases from V and 2 bases from J, with 12 bases between. The CDR3 consists of 15 residues. Germline V gene lookup returns CDR1 SGDLS and CDR2 YYNGEE. For the CDR3, the DNA is TGTGCCAGCAGCGTAGGGTATTCCGGGACCTACGAGCAGTACTTC. Residues: CASSVGYSGTYEQYF.